One T cell receptor (beta chain) is described in this entry. This entry comes from a study of blood T cell repertoires in COVID-19. The wider study: The samples span acute and convalescent COVID-19 from the United States, Italy and Spain. From T cells, B-cell-depleted T cells, or PBMCs came the material, which was cDNA or gDNA.

In the original analysis: Amplification from reference gene primers served as the basis for estimated nucleated cell counts. Sequenced by immunoSEQ multiplex PCR; TCRdb stores in-frame clones only, minus some. That table supplies the V and J calls and clone size; D and trimming were determined from the DNA. Of 99,000 or so clones listed, about 89% are singletons. Trimming pared 3 bases from V and 0 bases from J, leaving 11 bases between. Germline CDR1 reads LNHDA; CDR2 reads SQIVND (reference sequence). This CDR3 comprises 16 residues. V usage is TRBV19 and J usage is TRBJ2-2; maybe TRBD2 (7 bases). The clonotype was recovered from a human donor in a cohort sampled during active COVID-19. The sample comprised peripheral blood. The DNA of the CDR3 is TGTGCCAGTAGTATTGCGGGGGCCCCGAACACCGGGGAGCTGTTTTTT. The encoded protein is CASSIAGAPNTGELFF. The variable domain in full, completed from reference TRBV19 and TRBJ2-2, reads DGGITQSPKYLFRKEGQNVTLSCEQNLNHDAMYWYRQDPGQGLRLIYYSQIVNDFQKGDIAEGYSVSREKKESFPLTVTSAQKNPTAFYLCASSIAGAPNTGELFFGEGSRLTVL.